Presented here are 6 T cell receptor beta chains from one specimen sequenced in a study of response to subunit inactivated influenza vaccine. Via MiXCR, TCRdb re-called the RT-PCR reads, giving one row per CDR3 protein. The table lists a few hundred thousand distinct CDR3 sequences, about 15% of them singletons. Sequencing used PBMCs from blood, obtained 11 to 12 days after vaccination. These receptors all stem from a man between 50 and 59 years old who received an inactivated influenza vaccine.

This clonotype has just a few counts. CDR3 sequence (DNA): TGTGCCAGCAGCCAAGTTCTTTCTAGCGGAGAGACCCAGTACTTC. Translation: CASSQVLSSGETQYF. The chain has TRBV3-1 and TRBJ2-5; 7 bases agree with TRBD2. This CDR3 comprises 15 residues. Trimming took 1 base from V and 4 from J; bases not matched to a gene: 6. Germline CDR1 LGHDT, CDR2 YNNKEL (reference sequence).

In this sample, this clonotype turned up many times. The chain couples TRBV29-1 to TRBJ2-7; possible D gene TRBD1, 5 bases. Trimming left V 4 bases short and J 3 bases short, with 13 bases between. From germline, CDR1 is SQVTM and CDR2 ANQGSEA. The length of the CDR3 is 13 residues. The DNA for the CDR3 is TGCAGCGTTGCTGGGGCAGGATACTACGAGCAGTACTTC. Translated: CSVAGAGYYEQYF.

This clonotype was seen a few times. This rearrangement joins TRBV20-1 to TRBJ2-1, with D possibly being TRBD2 (7 bases). Looked up from germline, CDR1 is DFQATT and CDR2 is SNEGSKA (reference sequence). CDR3 length: 13 residues. The CDR3 sequence is CSPRRGGLNEQFF. The CDR3, as DNA: TGCAGCCCAAGAAGGGGGGGACTCAATGAGCAGTTCTTC.

The chain recombines TRBV19 with TRBJ1-1; no clear D. Germline CDR1 LNHDA, CDR2 SQIVND (reference sequence). V was pared by 6 bases and J by 3 bases, with 14 bases between. The CDR3 totals 14 residues. The CDR3, as DNA: TGTGCCAGTAGGATAAAGTACTCGGACACTGAAGCTTTCTTT. Translating gives CASRIKYSDTEAFF. Full variable domain (missing parts from reference TRBV19 and TRBJ1-1): DGGITQSPKYLFRKEGQNVTLSCEQNLNHDAMYWYRQDPGQGLRLIYYSQIVNDFQKGDIAEGYSVSREKKESFPLTVTSAQKNPTAFYLCASRIKYSDTEAFFGQGTRLTVV.

This clonotype was recorded a few times. The chain employs TRBV7-9 and TRBJ2-3; tentatively, D is TRBD2 (6 bases). V was trimmed by 6 bases and J by 4 bases, leaving 14 bases between them. The germline V gene has CDR1 SEHNR and CDR2 FQNEAQ (reference sequence). The CDR3 extends over 14 amino acids. As DNA, the CDR3 is TGTGCCAGCAGTCTCCTAGCGCCACCAGATACGCAGTATTTT. Translation gives CASSLLAPPDTQYF.

The chain has TRBV7-8 and TRBJ1-2, with a tentative D call TRBD1 (5 bases). The CDR3 spans 13 residues. Germline CDR1 SGHVS, CDR2 FQNEAQ. Trimming removed 5 bases from V and 4 bases from J, with 11 bases in between. CDR3 protein: CASSLTDIYGYTF. CDR3 coding DNA: TGTGCCAGCAGCCTGACAGACATCTATGGCTACACCTTC.